This entry lists 9 T cell receptor beta chains sequenced from one sample in a study of blood T cells in healthy people across ages. Sample-barcoded 5' priming and a J-beta primer mix drove a second PCR of about 6 to 12 cycles. TCRdb itself ran the 5' RACE reads through MiXCR, one entry per CDR3 protein. The sample shows some 1.8 million distinct CDR3 sequences, about 39% of them seen only once. The sample comprised blood. Every receptor here comes from a human donor in good health.

The rearrangement joins TRBV20-1 to TRBJ1-1; D unclear. This CDR3 is built from 14 residues. V was cut by 0 bases and J by 5 bases, with 13 bases left in between. Germline V gene sequence: CDR1 DFQATT, CDR2 SNEGSKA (reference sequence). Written as DNA, the CDR3 is TGCAGTGCTAGAGAGGTTGGGCGGGAGACTGAAGCTTTCTTT. The encoded protein is CSAREVGRETEAFF.

Worth noting for this clonotype: One junction end does not reproduce the germline sequence, and a read error may be involved. The chain carries TRBV27 and TRBJ2-7; possible D gene TRBD2, 5 bases. This CDR3 has 15 residues. CDR1 MNHEY and CDR2 SMNVEV come from the germline V gene (reference sequence). The CDR3: CASRPLEGFSYEQYF. The CDR3 DNA follows: TGTGCGAGCAGGCCTCTAGAGGGTTTTTCCTACGAGCAGTACTTC.

This clonotype was observed a handful of times. J is TRBJ1-2 and V is TRBV29-1; 7 nucleotides align to TRBD1. The CDR3 consists of 13 residues. V shed 6 bases, J shed 4 bases, and the junction held 8 bases outside the gene matches. CDR1 and CDR2 (germline): SQVTM, ANQGSEA. CDR3 amino acids: CSVPQGGVYGYTF. The CDR3 coding sequence is TGCAGCGTGCCCCAGGGGGGGGTCTATGGCTACACCTTC.

This clonotype turned up a few times. Here the CDR3 DNA reads TGTGCCAGCAGCCAAGCACTAGACGGGTTGATCACCGGGGAGCTGTTTTTT. This encodes CASSQALDGLITGELFF. V usage is TRBV4-2 and J usage is TRBJ2-2, with D possibly being TRBD2 (5 bases). This CDR3 region has 17 residues. The ends were cut back, 1 base at V and 4 bases at J, with 16 bases in the middle. Germline lookup yields CDR1 LGHNA and CDR2 YNFKEQ.

The chain combines TRBV4-3 with TRBJ2-5; perhaps TRBD1 as D (5 bases). The CDR3 contains 15 residues. The V end lost 0 bases, the J end lost 4 bases, and 12 bases lay between the germline ends. Germline V gives CDR1 LGHNA, CDR2 YSLEER. In nucleotides, the CDR3 is TGCGCCAGCAGCCAAGATACAGGAATTTCAGAGACCCAGTACTTC. Protein sequence: CASSQDTGISETQYF.

This clonotype was counted ten times or more. The chain has TRBV9 and TRBJ2-1, with a possible D match to TRBD2 (6 bases). Deletions cut 1 base from V and 12 bases from J, with 20 bases between. Germline-derived CDR1 and CDR2 are SGDLS and YYNGEE. This CDR3 spans 15 amino acids. CDR3 sequence (DNA): TGTGCCAGCAGCGTAAGCCGGACTACGAACAGCGGGCAGTTCTTC. Translated: CASSVSRTTNSGQFF.

This clonotype was seen a few times. The chain couples TRBV29-1 to TRBJ2-4; D unresolved. This CDR3 spans 14 amino acids. CDR1 is SQVTM and CDR2 is ANQGSEA in the germline V gene. V was clipped by 6 bases and J by 2 bases, with 14 bases between them. The CDR3 region has the DNA TGCAGCGTAGGCCCCGAACCCCCCAAAAACATTCAGTACTTC. Translating it yields CSVGPEPPKNIQYF.

Only one count was recorded for this clonotype. An end of the junction does not agree with germline; a read error may underlie this. The V and J genes are TRBV7-7 and TRBJ1-1, with D perhaps matching TRBD1 (5 bases). Per the germline V gene, CDR1 is SSHAT and CDR2 is FNYEAQ (reference sequence). The CDR3 sequence is 13 residues long. In DNA form, the CDR3 reads TGTGCTAGCAGCCCGGCCCGGGACGGGGAAGCTTTCTTT. Protein: CASSPARDGEAFF.

Only a few counts were recorded for this clonotype. The chain uses TRBV4-1 and TRBJ2-6; D ambiguous. The CDR3 has 17 residues. V lost 5 bases and J 2 bases, leaving 16 bases between the germline ends. Germline V gene sequence: CDR1 MGHRA, CDR2 YSYEKL. CDR3 protein: CASSAQPPDTGANVLTF. CDR3 sequence (DNA): TGCGCCAGCAGCGCCCAACCCCCGGATACTGGGGCCAACGTCCTGACTTTC.